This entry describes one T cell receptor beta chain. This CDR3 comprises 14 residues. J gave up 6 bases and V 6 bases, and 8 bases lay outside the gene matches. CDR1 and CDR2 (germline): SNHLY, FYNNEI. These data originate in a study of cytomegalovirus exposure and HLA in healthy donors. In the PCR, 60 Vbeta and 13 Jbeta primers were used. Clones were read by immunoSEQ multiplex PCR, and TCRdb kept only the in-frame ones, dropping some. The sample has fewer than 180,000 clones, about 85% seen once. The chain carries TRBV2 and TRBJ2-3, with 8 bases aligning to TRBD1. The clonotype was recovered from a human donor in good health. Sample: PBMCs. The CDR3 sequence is CASRRDRLPDTQYF. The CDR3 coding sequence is TGTGCCAGCAGGAGGGACAGGCTCCCTGATACGCAGTATTTT. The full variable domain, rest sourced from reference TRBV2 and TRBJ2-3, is EPEVTQTPSHQVTQMGQEVILRCVPISNHLYFYWYRQILGQKVEFLVSFYNNEISEKSEIFDDQFSVERPDGSNFTLKIRSTKLEDSAMYFCASRRDRLPDTQYFGPGTRLTVL.